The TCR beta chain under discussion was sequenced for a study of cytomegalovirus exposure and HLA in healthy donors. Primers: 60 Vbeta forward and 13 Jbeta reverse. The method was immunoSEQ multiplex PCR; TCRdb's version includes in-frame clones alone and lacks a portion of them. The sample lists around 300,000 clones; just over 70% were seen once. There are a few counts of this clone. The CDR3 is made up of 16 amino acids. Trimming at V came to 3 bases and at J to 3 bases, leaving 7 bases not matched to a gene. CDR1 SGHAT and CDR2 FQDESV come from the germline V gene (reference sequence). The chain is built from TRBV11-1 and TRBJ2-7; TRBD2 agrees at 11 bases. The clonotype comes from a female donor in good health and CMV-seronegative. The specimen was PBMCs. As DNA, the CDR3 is TGTGCCAGCAGCTTGACGGGACTAGCGGCAAACTACGAGCAGTACTTC. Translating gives CASSLTGLAANYEQYF.